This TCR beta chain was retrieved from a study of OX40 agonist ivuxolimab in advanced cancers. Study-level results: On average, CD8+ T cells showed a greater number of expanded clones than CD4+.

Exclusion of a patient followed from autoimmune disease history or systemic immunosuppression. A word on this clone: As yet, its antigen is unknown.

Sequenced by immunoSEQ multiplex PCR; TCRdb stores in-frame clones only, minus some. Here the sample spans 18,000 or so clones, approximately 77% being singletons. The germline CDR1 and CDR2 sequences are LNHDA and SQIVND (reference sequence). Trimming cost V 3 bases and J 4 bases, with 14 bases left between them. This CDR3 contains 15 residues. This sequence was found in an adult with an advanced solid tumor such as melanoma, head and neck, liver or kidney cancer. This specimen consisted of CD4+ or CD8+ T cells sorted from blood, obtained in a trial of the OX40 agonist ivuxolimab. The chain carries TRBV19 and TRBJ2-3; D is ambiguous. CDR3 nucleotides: TGTGCCAGTAGTATGGGTAGGGTGGTTCCAGATACGCAGTATTTT. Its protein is CASSMGRVVPDTQYF.